Below, 29 T cell receptor beta chains from the same sample are listed, as sequenced in a study of naive and memory T cell subsets. Study-level results: Naive repertoires, especially CD8, held a few larger clonotypes, possibly memory cells re-expressing CD45RA.

Which antigens these TCRs recognize remains unknown. The beta constant-region primer was an equimolar mix of two oligonucleotides covering TRBC1 and TRBC2. Nested alpha and beta constant-region primers with the SP2 primer drove four PCR rounds on ligated cDNA. TCRdb used MiXCR to reprocess the UMI-ligation and nested PCR reads, holding one entry per CDR3 protein. The table includes 95,000 to 110,000 distinct CDR3 sequences, around 13% detected once. Sequencing input: naive CD8+ T cells from blood. The receptors here all came from a human donor in good health.

This clonotype occurred a few times. The gene calls are TRBV5-6 and TRBJ1-1, with TRBD1 matching over 7 bases. The CDR3 covers 14 residues. J gave up 4 bases and V 3 bases, and 6 bases lay outside the gene matches. Germline CDR1 is SGHDT and CDR2 is YYEEEE. The CDR3 region is CASSWTGVGTEAFF. The CDR3 nucleotides read TGTGCCAGCAGCTGGACAGGAGTCGGCACTGAAGCTTTCTTT.

The table lists this clonotype with many counts. V is TRBV4-3 and J is TRBJ1-1; D not certain. V gave up 4 bases and J gave up 3 bases, with 9 bases separating them. Germline V gene lookup returns CDR1 LGHNA and CDR2 YSLEER. The CDR3 loop spans 13 amino acids. As DNA, the CDR3 is TGCGCCAGCAGCCGATCAGAGTACACTGAAGCTTTCTTT. It codes for CASSRSEYTEAFF.

This clonotype was observed at least ten times. V usage is TRBV7-6 and J usage is TRBJ2-7; a weak D match, TRBD2 (6 bases). Germline CDR1 and CDR2: SGHVS and FNYEAQ. V gave up 4 bases and J gave up 1 base, with 14 bases separating them. The CDR3 is 15 residues long. The CDR3 nucleotides are TGTGCCAGCAGCTCCGGACTGGGGGGTTCCTACGAGCAGTACTTC. Translation: CASSSGLGGSYEQYF.

V usage is TRBV7-9 and J usage is TRBJ2-5; 8 nucleotides line up with TRBD2. Trimming removed 4 bases from V and 1 base from J; junction bases left unmatched: 5. Germline CDR1 is SEHNR and CDR2 is FQNEAQ (reference sequence). The CDR3 is 15 residues long. The CDR3 nucleotides are TGTGCCAGCAGCTCCGCGGGAGGATTCCAAGAGACCCAGTACTTC. It translates to CASSSAGGFQETQYF.

Ten or more counts support this clonotype. This chain uses TRBV20-1 with TRBJ2-7; the D is unclear. V dropped 3 bases and J dropped 6 bases, with 9 bases sitting between them. This CDR3 spans 11 amino acids. The germline gives CDR1 DFQATT, CDR2 SNEGSKA (reference sequence). The CDR3 here is CSASLMGEQYF. CDR3 nucleotides: TGCAGTGCTAGCTTGATGGGCGAGCAGTACTTC.

The chain couples TRBV7-3 to TRBJ2-1; the D gene is possibly TRBD2 (6 bases). With 2 bases removed from V and 15 bases from J, the gap between germline ends came to 20 bases. Germline CDR1 is SGHTA and CDR2 is FQGTGA. This CDR3 contains 14 residues. This chain's CDR3 is CASSLDAPGLGLFF. For the CDR3, the DNA is TGTGCCAGCAGCTTAGATGCTCCGGGACTCGGGCTGTTCTTC. Looking up the rest from reference TRBV7-3 and TRBJ2-1 gives the full variable domain: GAGVSQTPSNKVTEKGKYVELRCDPISGHTALYWYRQSLGQGPEFLIYFQGTGAADDSGLPNDRFFAVRPEGSVSTLKIQRTERGDSAVYLCASSLDAPGLGLFFGPGTRLTVL.

A few counts support this clonotype. V is TRBV6-5 and J is TRBJ2-3; 7 bases line up with TRBD2. The V gene's germline CDR1 is MNHEY and CDR2 SVGAGI. CDR3 length: 15 residues. Trimming removed 6 bases from V and 6 bases from J; junction bases left unmatched: 12. The CDR3 reads CASRRGDSLADTQYF. CDR3 DNA sequence: TGTGCCAGCAGACGGGGGGACTCTCTGGCGGATACGCAGTATTTT.

This clonotype showed up many times. The gene calls are TRBV29-1 and TRBJ2-1, with D tentatively TRBD1 or TRBD2 (6 bases each). The CDR3 extends over 14 amino acids. Trimming stripped 8 bases from V and 5 bases from J, with 19 bases between. Germline CDR1 SQVTM, CDR2 ANQGSEA. The CDR3 region has the DNA TGCAGCTCCACCGGAGGGGGTCGGGACAATGAGCAGTTCTTC. It yields the protein CSSTGGGRDNEQFF.

Turning to this clonotype: A much more abundant neighbour one base away suggests this may be a read error. CDR3 bases: TGCAGCGTTGACCACAGGGGTTCCTACGAGCAGTACTTC. Translating gives CSVDHRGSYEQYF. The gene calls are TRBV29-1 and TRBJ2-7; 7 positions agree with TRBD1. The germline gives CDR1 SQVTM, CDR2 ANQGSEA. The CDR3 sequence is 13 residues long. Trimming removed 3 bases from V and 1 base from J; junction bases left unmatched: 3.

At least ten counts were recorded for this clonotype. The genes are TRBV6-5 and TRBJ2-3; D remains unclear. This CDR3 has 13 amino acids. V lost 2 bases and J lost 1, with 4 bases in between. Looked up from germline, CDR1 is MNHEY and CDR2 is SVGAGI. CDR3 sequence reads: CASSYVGTDTQYF. CDR3 in DNA: TGTGCCAGCAGTTACGTGGGCACAGATACGCAGTATTTT.

At least ten counts were recorded for this clonotype. The chain combines TRBV6-6 with TRBJ2-1; D ambiguous. Deletions cut 4 bases from V and 9 bases from J, with 19 bases between. CDR1 is MNHNY and CDR2 is SVGAGI in the germline V gene (reference sequence). The CDR3 sequence is 15 residues long. The CDR3 bases are TGTGCCAGCAGTTTATTGCAGAACTCCTGGGGTGAGCAGTTCTTC. Protein: CASSLLQNSWGEQFF.

The V gene is TRBV19, the J gene TRBJ1-2; tentative D call: TRBD1 (5 bases). Germline CDR1 and CDR2: LNHDA and SQIVND (reference sequence). The V gene lost 8 bases and the J gene lost 5 bases, with 18 bases spanning the gap. The CDR3 extends over 14 amino acids. The DNA of the CDR3 is TGTGCCAGTGGACCAGGGAGCGGTGGGTATGGCTACACCTTC. Protein product: CASGPGSGGYGYTF.

This clonotype was counted a few times. The chain employs TRBV15 and TRBJ2-7; tentatively, D is TRBD1 (5 bases). Germline loops: CDR1 LNHNV, CDR2 YYDKDF (reference sequence). The CDR3 runs 12 residues. Trimming cost V 5 bases and J 3 bases, with 8 bases left between them. CDR3 sequence reads: CATSQGLYEQYF. Here the CDR3 DNA reads TGTGCCACCAGCCAGGGTCTCTACGAGCAGTACTTC. The variable domain in full, with the rest retrieved from reference TRBV15 and TRBJ2-7, is DAMVIQNPRYQVTQFGKPVTLSCSQTLNHNVMYWYQQKSSQAPKLLFHYYDKDFNNEADTPDNFQSRRPNTSFCFLDIRSPGLGDTAMYLCATSQGLYEQYFGPGTRLTVT.

In this sample, this clonotype turned up a few times. The chain employs TRBV5-6 and TRBJ1-1; D gene unclear. V was clipped by 0 bases and J by 2 bases, with 2 bases between them. This CDR3 comprises 12 residues. Germline V gene sequence: CDR1 SGHDT, CDR2 YYEEEE. Written as DNA, the CDR3 is TGTGCCAGCAGCTTGGCAAACACTGAAGCTTTCTTT. Translating gives CASSLANTEAFF.

The chain joins TRBV28 to TRBJ2-7; D may be TRBD1 (6 bases). Per germline, CDR1 MDHEN and CDR2 SYDVKM. The CDR3 length is 13 residues. Trimming removed 3 bases from V and 2 bases from J, with 8 bases in between. Here the CDR3 reads CASSFDRTYEQYF. In DNA form, the CDR3 reads TGTGCCAGCAGTTTTGACAGGACCTACGAGCAGTACTTC.

The chain links TRBV7-6 to TRBJ2-1; tentative D call: TRBD2 (6 bases). The germline V gene encodes CDR1 SGHVS and CDR2 FNYEAQ. The CDR3 contains 15 residues. V lost 4 bases and J 6 bases, leaving 16 bases between the germline ends. The CDR3 sequence is CASSSGLLGRNEQFF. DNA of the CDR3: TGTGCCAGCAGCTCGGGACTCCTTGGGCGCAATGAGCAGTTCTTC.

This clonotype was seen at least ten times. The chain links TRBV9 to TRBJ2-5, with 7 positions matching TRBD2. The V and J ends lost 0 bases and 14 bases, in that order; junction bases with no gene match: 4. The CDR3 contains 11 residues. Germline values: CDR1 SGDLS, CDR2 YYNGEE. Written as DNA, the CDR3 is TGTGCCAGCAGCGTAGAGCGGGATCTCTACTTC. This codes for CASSVERDLYF.

The chain carries TRBV4-3 and TRBJ1-1; 9 nucleotides align to TRBD1. The CDR3 sequence is 18 residues long. V gave up 1 base and J gave up 0 bases; unmatched junction bases: 9. Germline lookup yields CDR1 LGHNA and CDR2 YSLEER. In DNA form, the CDR3 reads TGCGCCAGCAGCCAAGTCCCGGGACAGGGTTCACTGAACACTGAAGCTTTCTTT. This codes for CASSQVPGQGSLNTEAFF.

The table lists this clonotype with a few counts. The rearrangement joins TRBV11-2 to TRBJ2-1; no firm D call. CDR1 is SGHAT and CDR2 is FQNNGV in the germline V gene. Between the trimmed V and J ends, which lost 4 bases and 9 bases, there was a span of 7 bases. The CDR3 runs 11 residues. This CDR3 reads CASSSRPEQFF. In DNA, the CDR3 is TGTGCCAGCAGCTCTCGGCCTGAGCAGTTCTTC.

This clonotype was counted between two and nine times. The chain employs TRBV24-1 and TRBJ2-1, with TRBD1 matching over 7 bases. Germline CDR1 is KGHDR and CDR2 is SFDVKD. V trimming: 2 bases; J trimming: 7 bases; junction bases outside the gene matches: 1. There are 13 residues in the CDR3. The CDR3 reads CATSDSTGNEQFF. CDR3 nucleotide sequence: TGTGCCACCAGTGATTCGACAGGGAATGAGCAGTTCTTC.

In its sample, this clonotype was seen a few times. The V and J genes are TRBV24-1 and TRBJ2-1, with D perhaps being TRBD1 or TRBD2 (5 bases each). The CDR3 covers 15 residues. The V gene lost 3 bases and the J gene lost 2 bases, with 10 bases spanning the gap. From germline, CDR1 is KGHDR and CDR2 SFDVKD. The DNA for the CDR3 is TGTGCCACCAGTGATGAGGGGCAAACCTACAATGAGCAGTTCTTC. Translated: CATSDEGQTYNEQFF.

This CDR3 is CASSLSSAGAFQETQYF. The CDR3 region has the DNA TGTGCCAGCAGTTTATCGTCCGCAGGGGCATTTCAAGAGACCCAGTACTTC. This sequence joins TRBV27 and TRBJ2-5; possibly TRBD1 for D (6 bases). The V end lost 0 bases, the J end lost 2 bases, and 16 bases lay between the germline ends. Germline values: CDR1 MNHEY, CDR2 SMNVEV (reference sequence). The CDR3 totals 17 residues.

The V call is TRBV18, the J call TRBJ1-3; D gene uncertain. The V gene's germline CDR1 is KGHSH and CDR2 LQKENI. Trimming stripped 0 bases from V and 1 base from J, with 7 bases between. The CDR3 extends over 15 amino acids. In DNA form, the CDR3 reads TGTGCCAGCTCACCACCTGCGGAGTCTGGAAACACCATATATTTT. Amino acids: CASSPPAESGNTIYF.

This clonotype showed up many times. The chain employs TRBV11-1 and TRBJ1-2, with TRBD1 matching over 9 bases. The germline V gene encodes CDR1 SGHAT and CDR2 FQDESV (reference sequence). The trim removed 5 bases at V and 7 bases at J, leaving 8 bases unmatched. This CDR3 region has 14 residues. The CDR3 region has the DNA TGTGCCAGCAGCCAAGGACAGGGGCTTCCTGGCTACACCTTC. Protein: CASSQGQGLPGYTF. The entire variable domain, with the rest obtained from reference TRBV11-1 and TRBJ1-2, is as follows: EAEVAQSPRYKITEKSQAVAFWCDPISGHATLYWYRQILGQGPELLVQFQDESVVDDSQLPKDRFSAERLKGVDSTLKIQPAELGDSAMYLCASSQGQGLPGYTFGSGTRLTVV.

The chain combines TRBV5-4 with TRBJ2-7, with TRBD1 identical over 7 bases. Trimming cost V 0 bases and J 2 bases; bases outside gene matches: 5. This CDR3 spans 15 amino acids. Germline CDR1 reads SGHNT; CDR2 reads YYREEE (reference sequence). DNA for the CDR3: TGTGCCAGCAGCTTGGCCGAGGGACAGACCTACGAGCAGTACTTC. It specifies CASSLAEGQTYEQYF.

The J gene is TRBJ2-3, the V gene TRBV5-6, with D possibly being TRBD1 or TRBD2 (5 bases each). This CDR3 comprises 14 residues. CDR1 and CDR2 (germline): SGHDT, YYEEEE. V gave up 0 bases and J gave up 7 bases, with 12 bases separating them. CDR3 DNA: TGTGCCAGCAGCTTGGGTAGGGACGGTCATACGCAGTATTTT. Translation: CASSLGRDGHTQYF. Together with reference TRBV5-6 and TRBJ2-3, the CDR3 gives the full variable domain: DAGVTQSPTHLIKTRGQQVTLRCSPKSGHDTVSWYQQALGQGPQFIFQYYEEEERQRGNFPDRFSGHQFPNYSSELNVNALLLGDSALYLCASSLGRDGHTQYFGPGTRLTVL.

The genes are TRBV7-2 and TRBJ2-1; TRBD2 matches 8 bases. Per germline, CDR1 SGHTA and CDR2 FQGNSA. V lost 2 bases, J lost 8 bases, and 11 bases stayed unmatched. CDR3 length: 16 amino acids. CDR3 region: CASSLQGLGTLHEQFF. For the CDR3, the DNA is TGTGCCAGCAGCTTACAGGGACTAGGAACCTTGCATGAGCAGTTCTTC. The entire variable domain, with the rest obtained from reference TRBV7-2 and TRBJ2-1, is as follows: GAGVSQSPSNKVTEKGKDVELRCDPISGHTALYWYRQSLGQGLEFLIYFQGNSAPDKSGLPSDRFSAERTGGSVSTLTIQRTQQEDSAVYLCASSLQGLGTLHEQFFGPGTRLTVL.

This clonotype turned up a few times. The gene calls are TRBV4-3 and TRBJ1-2; D possibly corresponds to TRBD1 (6 bases). V dropped 1 base and J dropped 2 bases, with 8 bases sitting between them. Germline V lookup: CDR1 LGHNA, CDR2 YSLEER. This CDR3 has 14 residues. The CDR3 sequence: CASSQVQGNYGYTF. CDR3 sequence (DNA): TGCGCCAGCAGCCAAGTTCAGGGGAACTATGGCTACACCTTC.

In its sample, this clonotype was seen a few times. This chain connects TRBV11-1 to TRBJ2-5; tentatively, D is TRBD2 (6 bases). The V gene lost 1 base and the J gene lost 0 bases, with 12 bases spanning the gap. The CDR3 is 16 amino acids. CDR1 is SGHAT and CDR2 is FQDESV in the germline V gene (reference sequence). The DNA for the CDR3 is TGTGCCAGCAGCTTAGTTCCGGAGGGATACCAAGAGACCCAGTACTTC. This codes for CASSLVPEGYQETQYF. Full variable domain (rest looked up from reference TRBV11-1 and TRBJ2-5): EAEVAQSPRYKITEKSQAVAFWCDPISGHATLYWYRQILGQGPELLVQFQDESVVDDSQLPKDRFSAERLKGVDSTLKIQPAELGDSAMYLCASSLVPEGYQETQYFGPGTRLLVL.